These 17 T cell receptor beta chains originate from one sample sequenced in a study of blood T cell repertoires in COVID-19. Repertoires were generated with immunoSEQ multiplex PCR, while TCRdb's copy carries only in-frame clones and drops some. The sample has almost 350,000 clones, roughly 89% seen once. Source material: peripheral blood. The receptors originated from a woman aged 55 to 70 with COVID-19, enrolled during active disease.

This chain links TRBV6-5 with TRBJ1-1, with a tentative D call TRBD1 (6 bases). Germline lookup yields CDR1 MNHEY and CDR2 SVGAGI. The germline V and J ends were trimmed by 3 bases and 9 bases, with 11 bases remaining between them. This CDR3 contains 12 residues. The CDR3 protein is CASSYSQGKAFF. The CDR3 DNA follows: TGTGCCAGCAGTTATTCTCAGGGGAAAGCTTTCTTT.

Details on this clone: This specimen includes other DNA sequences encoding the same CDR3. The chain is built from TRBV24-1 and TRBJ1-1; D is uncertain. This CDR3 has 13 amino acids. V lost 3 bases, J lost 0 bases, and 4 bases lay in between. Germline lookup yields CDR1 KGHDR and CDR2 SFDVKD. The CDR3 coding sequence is TGTGCCACCAGTGATGCTATGAACACTGAAGCTTTCTTT. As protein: CATSDAMNTEAFF.

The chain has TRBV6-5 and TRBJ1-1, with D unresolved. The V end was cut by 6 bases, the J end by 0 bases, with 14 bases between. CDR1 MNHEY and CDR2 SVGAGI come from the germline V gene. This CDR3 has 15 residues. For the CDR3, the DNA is TGTGCCAGCAGGATAGAAGCTTTCGTGAACACTGAAGCTTTCTTT. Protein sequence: CASRIEAFVNTEAFF.

The DNA of the CDR3 is TGCAGCGTTGAACGGCAGGTCAACACTGAAGCTTTCTTT. Its translation: CSVERQVNTEAFF. The V call is TRBV29-1, the J call TRBJ1-1; the D is unclear. CDR1 SQVTM and CDR2 ANQGSEA come from the germline V gene. The CDR3 is 13 amino acids. Between the trimmed V and J ends, which lost 2 bases and 2 bases, there was a span of 9 bases.

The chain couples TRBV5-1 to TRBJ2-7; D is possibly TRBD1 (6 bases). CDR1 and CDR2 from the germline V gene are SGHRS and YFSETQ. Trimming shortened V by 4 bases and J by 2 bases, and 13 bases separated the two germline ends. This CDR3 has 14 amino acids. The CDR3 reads CASSPQTGTYEQYF. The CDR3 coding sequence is TGCGCCAGCAGCCCCCAGACAGGCACCTACGAGCAGTACTTC.

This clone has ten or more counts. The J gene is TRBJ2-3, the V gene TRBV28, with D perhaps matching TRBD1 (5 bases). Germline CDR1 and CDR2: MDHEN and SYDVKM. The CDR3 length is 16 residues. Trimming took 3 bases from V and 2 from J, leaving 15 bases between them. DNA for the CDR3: TGTGCCAGCAGTTTGGCTGGGGCGGTCTACACAGATACGCAGTATTTT. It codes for CASSLAGAVYTDTQYF.

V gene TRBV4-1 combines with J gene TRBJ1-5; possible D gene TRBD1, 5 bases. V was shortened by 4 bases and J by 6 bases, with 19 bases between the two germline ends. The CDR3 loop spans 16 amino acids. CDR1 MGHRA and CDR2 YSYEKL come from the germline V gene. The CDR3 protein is CASSLSVGGTGQPQHF. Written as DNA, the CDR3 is TGCGCCAGCAGCCTCTCCGTGGGGGGGACGGGTCAGCCCCAGCATTTT.

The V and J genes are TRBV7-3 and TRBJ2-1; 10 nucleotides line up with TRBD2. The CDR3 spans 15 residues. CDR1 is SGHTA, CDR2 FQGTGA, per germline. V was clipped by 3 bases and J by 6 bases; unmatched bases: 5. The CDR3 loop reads CASSLSGGAVNEQFF. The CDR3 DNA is TGTGCCAGCAGCTTGAGCGGGGGGGCCGTCAATGAGCAGTTCTTC.

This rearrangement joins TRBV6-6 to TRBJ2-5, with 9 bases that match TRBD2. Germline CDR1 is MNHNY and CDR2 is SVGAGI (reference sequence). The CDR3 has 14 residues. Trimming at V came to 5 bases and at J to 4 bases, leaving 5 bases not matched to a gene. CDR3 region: CASSSGGRGETQYF. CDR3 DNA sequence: TGTGCCAGCAGTAGCGGGGGGAGAGGAGAGACCCAGTACTTC.

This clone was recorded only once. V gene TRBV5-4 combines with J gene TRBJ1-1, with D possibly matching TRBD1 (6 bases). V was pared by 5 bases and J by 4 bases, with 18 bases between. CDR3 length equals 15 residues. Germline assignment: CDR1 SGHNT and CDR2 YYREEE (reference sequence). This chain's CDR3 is CASSRQQGSVTEAFF. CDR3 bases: TGTGCCAGCAGTCGACAACAGGGATCAGTCACTGAAGCTTTCTTT. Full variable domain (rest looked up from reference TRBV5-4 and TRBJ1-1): ETGVTQSPTHLIKTRGQQVTLRCSSQSGHNTVSWYQQALGQGPQFIFQYYREEENGRGNFPPRFSGLQFPNYSSELNVNALELDDSALYLCASSRQQGSVTEAFFGQGTRLTVV.

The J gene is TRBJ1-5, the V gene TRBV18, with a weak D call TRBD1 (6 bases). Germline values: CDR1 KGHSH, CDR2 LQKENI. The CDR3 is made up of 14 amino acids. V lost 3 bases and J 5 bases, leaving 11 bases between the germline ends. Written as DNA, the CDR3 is TGTGCCAGCTCACCGGACAGCGGGGATCAGCCCCAGCATTTT. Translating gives CASSPDSGDQPQHF. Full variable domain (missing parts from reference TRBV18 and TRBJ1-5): NAGVMQNPRHLVRRRGQEARLRCSPMKGHSHVYWYRQLPEEGLKFMVYLQKENIIDESGMPKERFSAEFPKEGPSILRIQQVVRGDSAAYFCASSPDSGDQPQHFGDGTRLSIL.

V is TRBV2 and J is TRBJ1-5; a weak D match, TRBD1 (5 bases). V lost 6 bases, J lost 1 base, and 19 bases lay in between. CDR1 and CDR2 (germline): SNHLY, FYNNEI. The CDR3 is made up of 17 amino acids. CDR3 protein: CASSQRRGGSSNQPQHF. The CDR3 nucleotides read TGTGCCAGCAGCCAACGCCGGGGGGGTTCGAGCAATCAGCCCCAGCATTTT.

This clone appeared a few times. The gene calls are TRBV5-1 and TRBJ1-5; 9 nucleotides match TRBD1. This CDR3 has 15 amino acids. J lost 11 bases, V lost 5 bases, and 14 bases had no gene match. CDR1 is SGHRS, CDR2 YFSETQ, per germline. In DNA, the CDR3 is TGCGCCAGCAGACCCGGGACAGGGAGTCTAGGGACCCAGCATTTT. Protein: CASRPGTGSLGTQHF.

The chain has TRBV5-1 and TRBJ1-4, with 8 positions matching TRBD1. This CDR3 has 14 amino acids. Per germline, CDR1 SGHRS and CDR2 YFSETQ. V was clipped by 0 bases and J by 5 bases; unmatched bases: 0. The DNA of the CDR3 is TGCGCCAGCAGCTTGGGGGACAGGAATGAAAAACTGTTTTTT. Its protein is CASSLGDRNEKLFF.

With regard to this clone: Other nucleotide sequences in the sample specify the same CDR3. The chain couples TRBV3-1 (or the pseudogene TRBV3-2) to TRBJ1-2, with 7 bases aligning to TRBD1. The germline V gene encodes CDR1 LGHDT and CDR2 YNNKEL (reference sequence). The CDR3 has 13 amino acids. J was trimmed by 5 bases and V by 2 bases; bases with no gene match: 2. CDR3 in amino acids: CASSQTGVYGYTF. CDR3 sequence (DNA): TGTGCCAGCAGCCAAACAGGGGTGTATGGCTACACCTTC.

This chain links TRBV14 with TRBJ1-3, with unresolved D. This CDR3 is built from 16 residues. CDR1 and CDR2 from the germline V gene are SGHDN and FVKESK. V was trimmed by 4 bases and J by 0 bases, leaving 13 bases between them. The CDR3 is CASSRGRGSSGNTIYF. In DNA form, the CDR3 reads TGTGCCAGCAGCCGCGGACGGGGAAGCTCTGGAAACACCATATATTTT.

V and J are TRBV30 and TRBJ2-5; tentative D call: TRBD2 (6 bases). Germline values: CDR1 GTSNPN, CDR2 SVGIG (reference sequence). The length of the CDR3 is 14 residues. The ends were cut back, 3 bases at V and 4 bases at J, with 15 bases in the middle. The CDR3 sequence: CAWRKAGKTETQYF. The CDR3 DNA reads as TGTGCCTGGAGAAAGGCGGGGAAGACAGAGACCCAGTACTTC.